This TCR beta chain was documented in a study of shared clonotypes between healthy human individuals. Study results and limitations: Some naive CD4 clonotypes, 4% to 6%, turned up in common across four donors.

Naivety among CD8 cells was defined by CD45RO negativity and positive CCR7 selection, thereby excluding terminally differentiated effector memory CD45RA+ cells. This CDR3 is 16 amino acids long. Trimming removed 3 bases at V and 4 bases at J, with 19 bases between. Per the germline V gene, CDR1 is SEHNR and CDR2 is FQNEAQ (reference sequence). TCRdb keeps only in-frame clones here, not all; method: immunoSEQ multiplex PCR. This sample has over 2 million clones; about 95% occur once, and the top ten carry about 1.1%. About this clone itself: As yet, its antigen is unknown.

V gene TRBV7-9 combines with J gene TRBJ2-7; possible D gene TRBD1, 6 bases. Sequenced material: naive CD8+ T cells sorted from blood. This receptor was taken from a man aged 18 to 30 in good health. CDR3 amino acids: CASSFGTPDRTYEQYF. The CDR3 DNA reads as TGTGCCAGCAGCTTCGGCACCCCCGACAGGACTTACGAGCAGTACTTC.